The 22 T cell receptor beta chains presented below share a single source sample, sequenced in a study of ipilimumab plus nivolumab after autologous stem cell transplantation (dated by TCRdb to the early 2020s). Libraries were constructed by the immunoSEQ multiplex PCR assay. The table comes from immuneACCESS by way of TCRdb, which keeps in-frame sequences with V and J called. Part of the clones is missing from these tables; in studies checked, under half for an unresolved V gene and the rest for unknown reasons. The sample profile shows more than 9,000 clones; about 67% of them were found once. The biggest ten clones account for about a sixth of the sample. Material: PBMCs, obtained in a trial of ipilimumab plus nivolumab as post-transplant consolidation. Receptor source: a female donor with multiple myeloma.

The chain employs TRBV7-2 and TRBJ1-5; D is unclear. V was pared by 5 bases and J by 0 bases, with 14 bases between. CDR1 and CDR2 from the germline V gene are SGHTA and FQGNSA. CDR3 size: 16 residues. The CDR3 spells CASSQSGRASNQPQHF. The CDR3 coding sequence is TGTGCCAGCAGCCAATCGGGGAGGGCTAGCAATCAGCCCCAGCATTTT. The entire variable domain, with the rest obtained from reference TRBV7-2 and TRBJ1-5, is as follows: GAGVSQSPSNKVTEKGKDVELRCDPISGHTALYWYRQSLGQGLEFLIYFQGNSAPDKSGLPSDRFSAERTGGSVSTLTIQRTQQEDSAVYLCASSQSGRASNQPQHFGDGTRLSIL.

This clone was detected only a few times. This chain links TRBV27 with TRBJ2-1; D might be TRBD2 (7 bases). The CDR3 spans 15 residues. V was clipped by 6 bases and J by 10 bases, with 22 bases between them. Germline V gene sequence: CDR1 MNHEY, CDR2 SMNVEV (reference sequence). The CDR3 DNA is TGTGCCAGCAGCCGCGGGGGCGGGGCCGGGCGGGAGCAGTTCTTC. Translated, it gives CASSRGGGAGREQFF.

As regards this clone: This specimen includes other DNA sequences encoding the same CDR3. The chain is built from TRBV19 and TRBJ2-5; 8 bases fit TRBD2. CDR3 length: 14 amino acids. From germline, CDR1 is LNHDA and CDR2 SQIVND (reference sequence). The junction had 5 bases not matched to a gene; V was cut back by 3 bases and J by 5 bases. The chain's CDR3 is CASSIKAGVETQYF. The CDR3 DNA is TGTGCCAGTAGTATTAAAGCGGGAGTTGAGACCCAGTACTTC.

The chain recombines TRBV7-7 with TRBJ2-5, with D possibly being TRBD2 (6 bases). Trimming shortened V by 3 bases and J by 5 bases, and 16 bases separated the two germline ends. CDR3 length: 15 amino acids. The germline V gene has CDR1 SSHAT and CDR2 FNYEAQ (reference sequence). The DNA for the CDR3 is TGTGCCAGCAGCTTTCAGGGAGGAACGTCGGAGACCCAGTACTTC. Its protein product is CASSFQGGTSETQYF.

V usage is TRBV5-1 and J usage is TRBJ2-5, with TRBD2 identical over 13 bases. In germline, CDR1 is SGHRS, CDR2 YFSETQ. CDR3 length: 16 residues. V lost 1 base to trimming and J lost 5 bases; unmatched junction nucleotides: 5. DNA of the CDR3: TGCGCCAGCAGCTTGAGGACTAGCGGGAGTTGGGAGACCCAGTACTTC. It codes for CASSLRTSGSWETQYF.

This clone was detected a few times. The chain links TRBV7-9 to TRBJ2-7; D perhaps matches TRBD1 (6 bases). Trimming cost V 4 bases and J 3 bases, with 10 bases left between them. The CDR3 spans 13 residues. From germline, CDR1 is SEHNR and CDR2 FQNEAQ (reference sequence). The CDR3 region is CASSYQGIYEQYF. The CDR3 nucleotides read TGTGCCAGCAGCTACCAGGGGATCTACGAGCAGTACTTC.

This clone was detected only a few times. The rearrangement links TRBV10-3 to TRBJ2-1, with 9 nucleotides matching TRBD2. After removal of 2 bases from V and 2 bases from J, the junction contained 4 bases not matched to a gene. The germline V gene encodes CDR1 ENHRY and CDR2 SYGVKD. The CDR3 extends over 16 amino acids. CDR3: CAISEDSGRAYNEQFF. In DNA, the CDR3 is TGTGCCATCAGTGAGGATAGCGGGAGAGCCTACAATGAGCAGTTCTTC.

The chain uses TRBV5-1 and TRBJ1-2, with TRBD1 identical over 7 bases. The CDR3 has 15 amino acids. V was clipped by 4 bases and J by 0 bases; unmatched bases: 6. In germline, CDR1 is SGHRS, CDR2 YFSETQ. DNA for the CDR3: TGCGCCAGCAGCGATCCCCAGGGGGCTAACTATGGCTACACCTTC. Translated: CASSDPQGANYGYTF.

The chain is built from TRBV5-1 and TRBJ2-5, with D perhaps matching TRBD2 (5 bases). The CDR3 length is 14 residues. V lost 0 bases and J lost 3, with 9 bases in between. Germline loops: CDR1 SGHRS, CDR2 YFSETQ. The CDR3 DNA reads TGCGCCAGCAGCTTGGAACCTAGCAAAGAGACCCAGTACTTC. It codes for CASSLEPSKETQYF. Full variable domain (remainder filled in from reference TRBV5-1 and TRBJ2-5): KAGVTQTPRYLIKTRGQQVTLSCSPISGHRSVSWYQQTPGQGLQFLFEYFSETQRNKGNFPGRFSGRQFSNSRSEMNVSTLELGDSALYLCASSLEPSKETQYFGPGTRLLVL.

This clone is deemed medium-sized (0.01 to 0.1%). The chain links TRBV27 to TRBJ2-1; D possibly corresponds to TRBD1 (6 bases). The germline V and J ends were trimmed by 3 bases and 8 bases, with 14 bases remaining between them. Germline V gene sequence: CDR1 MNHEY, CDR2 SMNVEV (reference sequence). The CDR3 runs to 14 residues. For the CDR3, the DNA is TGTGCCAGCAGTTTCCCAGGGGCTTTCTATGAGCAGTTCTTC. Residues: CASSFPGAFYEQFF.

The chain has TRBV27 and TRBJ2-4; no reliable D call. The germline V and J ends were trimmed by 5 bases and 9 bases, with 11 bases remaining between them. CDR1 is MNHEY, CDR2 SMNVEV, per germline (reference sequence). The CDR3 loop spans 12 amino acids. The CDR3, as DNA: TGTGCCAGCAGTACTCCGAACGGCATTCAGTACTTC. Amino acid sequence: CASSTPNGIQYF.

The chain recombines TRBV29-1 with TRBJ1-2, with TRBD1 identical over 12 bases. Unmatched junction bases numbered 14, after V lost 5 bases and J lost 4 bases. Germline V gives CDR1 SQVTM, CDR2 ANQGSEA. This CDR3 is 17 amino acids long. CDR3 loop: CSVTFGGTGGGSYGYTF. The CDR3 DNA sequence: TGCAGCGTTACCTTTGGGGGGACAGGGGGCGGAAGCTATGGCTACACCTTC.

This clone was recorded a few times. The chain employs TRBV19 and TRBJ2-3, with D hard to call. Trimming took off 7 bases at V and 3 bases at J, with 11 bases between the two ends. The CDR3 is 13 amino acids. In germline, CDR1 is LNHDA, CDR2 SQIVND (reference sequence). The DNA of the CDR3 is TGTGCCAGTACCTCCCTTTATACAGATACGCAGTATTTT. It specifies CASTSLYTDTQYF. Looking up the rest from reference TRBV19 and TRBJ2-3 gives the full variable domain: DGGITQSPKYLFRKEGQNVTLSCEQNLNHDAMYWYRQDPGQGLRLIYYSQIVNDFQKGDIAEGYSVSREKKESFPLTVTSAQKNPTAFYLCASTSLYTDTQYFGPGTRLTVL.

Only one count was recorded for this clone. The chain combines TRBV9 with TRBJ2-1; 13 bases line up with TRBD2. Germline V gives CDR1 SGDLS, CDR2 YYNGEE. The junction had 7 bases not matched to a gene; V was cut back by 6 bases and J by 4 bases. This CDR3 is 16 amino acids long. The CDR3: CASTLGTSGAYNEQFF. The CDR3 DNA reads TGTGCCAGCACCTTAGGGACTAGCGGGGCGTACAATGAGCAGTTCTTC.

This clone was observed a handful of times. J is TRBJ1-2 and V is TRBV6-1; no clear D gene. The CDR3 loop spans 14 amino acids. V dropped 5 bases and J dropped 3 bases, with 13 bases sitting between them. The germline V gene has CDR1 MNHNS and CDR2 SASEGT. The CDR3 sequence is CASSTSWADYGYTF. The CDR3 DNA reads as TGTGCCAGCAGTACCAGTTGGGCTGACTATGGCTACACCTTC.

The J gene is TRBJ2-5, the V gene TRBV9, with 9 bases matching TRBD2. There are 18 residues in the CDR3. V shed 4 bases, J shed 0 bases, and the junction held 13 bases outside the gene matches. The germline CDR1 and CDR2 sequences are SGDLS and YYNGEE. CDR3 coding DNA: TGTGCCAGCAGCTCCTATGGGACGACTAGCGGAGACCAAGAGACCCAGTACTTC. Amino acids: CASSSYGTTSGDQETQYF.

This chain links TRBV4-1 with TRBJ2-5; TRBD2 matches 7 bases. The CDR3 has 16 amino acids. The V and J ends lost 0 bases and 4 bases, in that order; junction bases with no gene match: 8. Germline lookup yields CDR1 MGHRA and CDR2 YSYEKL. The CDR3: CASSQDQRLARETQYF. DNA of the CDR3: TGCGCCAGCAGCCAAGATCAACGACTAGCACGAGAGACCCAGTACTTC.

V gene TRBV7-9 combines with J gene TRBJ2-1; no firm D call. Trimming removed 3 bases at V and 7 bases at J, with 4 bases between. CDR1 is SEHNR and CDR2 is FQNEAQ in the germline V gene (reference sequence). This CDR3 is 11 amino acids long. DNA for the CDR3: TGTGCCAGCAGCTTCATGAATGAGCAGTTCTTC. It encodes CASSFMNEQFF. Complete variable domain (other parts from reference TRBV7-9 and TRBJ2-1): DTGVSQNPRHKITKRGQNVTFRCDPISEHNRLYWYRQTLGQGPEFLTYFQNEAQLEKSRLLSDRFSAERPKGSFSTLEIQRTEQGDSAMYLCASSFMNEQFFGPGTRLTVL.

CDR3: CASSSVGGNTEAFF. Written as DNA, the CDR3 is TGTGCCAGCAGCTCGGTAGGGGGTAACACTGAAGCTTTCTTT. The chain employs TRBV7-2 and TRBJ1-1; weak D call: TRBD1 (6 bases). The CDR3 length is 14 residues. V was cut by 4 bases and J by 2 bases, with 11 bases left in between. Germline loops: CDR1 SGHTA, CDR2 FQGNSA.

The chain is built from TRBV18 and TRBJ2-3, with TRBD1 as a possible D gene (5 bases). The CDR3 extends over 13 amino acids. V lost 1 base, J lost 5 bases, and 7 bases lay in between. Germline V CDR1 and CDR2: KGHSH, LQKENI. The CDR3, as DNA: TGTGCCAGCTCACCACAAGGGGAAGATACGCAGTATTTT. Translated, it gives CASSPQGEDTQYF. The full variable domain, its missing parts supplied by reference TRBV18 and TRBJ2-3, is NAGVMQNPRHLVRRRGQEARLRCSPMKGHSHVYWYRQLPEEGLKFMVYLQKENIIDESGMPKERFSAEFPKEGPSILRIQQVVRGDSAAYFCASSPQGEDTQYFGPGTRLTVL.

In DNA form, the CDR3 reads TGTGCCAGCAGCTTAGTCGACACTCCGGTCATTCAGCCCCAGCATTTT. It is translated as CASSLVDTPVIQPQHF. The chain employs TRBV7-8 and TRBJ1-5; D gene unclear. This CDR3 is 16 amino acids long. Germline loops: CDR1 SGHVS, CDR2 FQNEAQ. Trimming took off 1 base at V and 6 bases at J, with 16 bases between the two ends.

CDR3 in amino acids: CASIGSPEGQFF. The CDR3 DNA reads as TGTGCCAGCATCGGGTCTCCCGAGGGGCAGTTCTTC. The rearrangement links TRBV6-1 to TRBJ2-1; TRBD2 might be the D (5 bases). CDR1 MNHNS and CDR2 SASEGT come from the germline V gene. V lost 7 bases and J lost 12, with 16 bases in between. The CDR3 extends over 12 amino acids.